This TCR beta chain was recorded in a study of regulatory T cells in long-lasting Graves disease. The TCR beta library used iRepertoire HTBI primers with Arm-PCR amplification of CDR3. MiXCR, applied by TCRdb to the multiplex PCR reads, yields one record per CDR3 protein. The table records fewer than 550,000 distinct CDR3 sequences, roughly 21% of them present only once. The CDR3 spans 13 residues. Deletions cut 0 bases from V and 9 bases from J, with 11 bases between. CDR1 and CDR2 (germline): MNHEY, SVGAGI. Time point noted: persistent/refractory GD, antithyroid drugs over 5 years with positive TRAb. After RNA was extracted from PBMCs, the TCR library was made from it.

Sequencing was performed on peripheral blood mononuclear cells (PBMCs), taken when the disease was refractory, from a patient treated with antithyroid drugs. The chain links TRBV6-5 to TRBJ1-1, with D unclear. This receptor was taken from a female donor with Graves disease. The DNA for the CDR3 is TGTGCCAGCAGTTACTCAGGGCTTCAGAAAGCTTTCTTT. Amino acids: CASSYSGLQKAFF.